This T cell receptor beta chain was profiled in a study of long-term antiretroviral therapy in people with HIV. Study-wide context: It was about a decade before the 2015 immediate-ART recommendation that the earliest samples were taken.

Researchers ran immunoSEQ v3.0 at survey level. The table came from immunoSEQ multiplex PCR; TCRdb's copy has only in-frame clones and leaves some out. The sample carries about 35,000 clones, 94% recorded once. The CDR3 loop spans 15 amino acids. The ends lost 4 bases at V and 4 bases at J; junction bases unmatched: 10. CDR1 SGHNT and CDR2 YYREEE come from the germline V gene (reference sequence). The sequence came from a woman aged 45-65 years with HIV. The starting material was unsorted PBMCs, obtained 4.1 years after starting antiretroviral therapy. This sequence joins TRBV5-4 and TRBJ1-1, with TRBD1 matching 7 bases. The CDR3 bases are TGTGCCAGCAGCCCTCGACAGGGAAAGGGCACTGAAGCTTTCTTT. It translates to CASSPRQGKGTEAFF.